This entry describes one T cell receptor beta chain. The CDR3 is 15 amino acids. CDR1 is LNHDA and CDR2 is SQIVND in the germline V gene (reference sequence). Deletions cut 4 bases from V and 2 bases from J, with 12 bases between. This sample was included in a study of blood T cell repertoires in COVID-19. Across the study: PBMCs, B-cell-depleted T cells, or T cells provided the cDNA or gDNA that made up the material.

Clones were read by immunoSEQ multiplex PCR, and TCRdb kept only the in-frame ones, dropping some. Of approximately 58,000 clones listed, 80% to 95% are singletons. Input material: peripheral blood. This TCR was recovered from a woman older than 75 with active COVID-19. The J gene is TRBJ1-5, the V gene TRBV19; the D gene is possibly TRBD1 (6 bases). The CDR3 DNA reads TGTGCCAGTAGTAGGCCGGACAGCCGCAATCAGCCCCAGCATTTT. Translated: CASSRPDSRNQPQHF.